These T cell receptor beta chains were read from a single sample in a study of graft-versus-host responses after intestinal transplantation. The data were produced by immunoSEQ multiplex PCR, yet TCRdb's version contains in-frame clones alone and is incomplete. The sample shows some 14,000 clones, around 67% of them seen only once. The sample here was ileum tissue, taken 674 days after intestinal transplantation. Receptors originate from a human patient who received an intestinal transplant, so some T cells may come from the graft donor. The CDR3 runs from the conserved cysteine through the conserved F or W. Fields, in order: V gene, J gene, D gene, CDR3 length, clone size, CDR3 DNA, CDR3 protein. The D gene is left open where the match is weak. The listing skips clone size in some rows; elsewhere it reads once, few, many or a size class.

TRBV29-1,TRBJ1-1,TRBD1,13,NA,TGCAGCGTTTTCGACAGGGATATCACTGAAGCTTTCTTT,CSVFDRDITEAFF
TRBV9,TRBJ2-3,TRBD2,16,NA,TGTGCCAGCAGCGGCAGACCGGGGGGGATCACAGATACGCAGTATTTT,CASSGRPGGITDTQYF
TRBV6-4,TRBJ1-6,NA,15,few,TGTGCCAGCAGTTACGTTGACAGTCCAGATTCACCCCTCCACTTT,CASSYVDSPDSPLHF
TRBV4-1,TRBJ1-4,TRBD1,18,NA,TGCGCCAGCAGCCAAGACGGGACAGTAACTGCAACTAATGAAAAACTGTTTTTT,CASSQDGTVTATNEKLFF
TRBV5-1,TRBJ2-2,TRBD1,14,few,TGCGCCAGCAGCTTGGGACAGGGCACCGGGGAGCTGTTTTTT,CASSLGQGTGELFF
TRBV10-2,TRBJ1-4,TRBD1,17,NA,TGCGCCAGCAGTGAGTCGGGACAGGGGGCTTTTTTTGAAAAACTGTTTTTT,CASSESGQGAFFEKLFF
TRBV5-6,TRBJ2-7,NA,15,NA,TGTGCCAGCAGCCCTAACTTCAACAGGGAGAGCGAGCAGTACTTC,CASSPNFNRESEQYF
TRBV7-9,TRBJ2-6,NA,17,NA,TGTGCCAGCAGCTTATACACAGGGAGCTCTGGGGCCAACGTCCTGACTTTC,CASSLYTGSSGANVLTF
TRBV5-1,TRBJ2-3,TRBD2,22,NA,TGCGCCAGCAGCTCGTATCCAGATAACTCCGAAATTAGCGGGGGATCGACAGATACGCAGTATTTT,CASSSYPDNSEISGGSTDTQYF
TRBV11-3,TRBJ2-7,NA,13,once,TGTGCCAGCAGCTTAGAACAGGGATCCGAGCAGTACTTC,CASSLEQGSEQYF
TRBV15,TRBJ2-7,NA,14,NA,TGTGCCACCAGCAGAGGCGGGGTCTCCTACGAGCAGTACTTC,CATSRGGVSYEQYF
TRBV10-3,TRBJ2-4,TRBD2,14,NA,TGTGCCATCAGTGAGAGCGGGGGAACAAACATTCAGTACTTC,CAISESGGTNIQYF
TRBV27,TRBJ1-1,NA,14,once,TGTGCCAGCAGTTTGGCAGGGTCACGGACTGAAGCTTTCTTT,CASSLAGSRTEAFF
TRBV11-2,TRBJ2-1,TRBD1,13,NA,TGTGCCAGCAGCTGGACAGGGGAGAATGAGCAGTTCTTC,CASSWTGENEQFF
TRBV7-2,TRBJ2-7,TRBD1,15,once,TGTGCCAGCAGCTTTCGGGGACAGTCCACCTACGAGCAGTACTTC,CASSFRGQSTYEQYF
TRBV5-4,TRBJ1-2,NA,15,once,TGTGCCAGCAGCAATAACCACAGGGATTACTATGGCTACACCTTC,CASSNNHRDYYGYTF
TRBV14,TRBJ1-6,TRBD1,15,NA,TGTGCCAGCAGCCAAGGACAGGGGAAAAATTCACCCCTCCACTTT,CASSQGQGKNSPLHF
TRBV6-1,TRBJ2-7,NA,15,NA,TGTGCCAGCAGTGAAAAGGGGGGGGGCAGGGACGAGCAGTACTTC,CASSEKGGGRDEQYF
TRBV25-1,TRBJ2-5,TRBD2,15,few,TGTGCCAGCGGGGGACTAGCGGGGGGCGAGGAGACCCAGTACTTC,CASGGLAGGEETQYF
TRBV9,TRBJ1-3,NA,14,NA,TGTGCCAGCAGCGTAGGGGCGTCGGGAAACACCATATATTTT,CASSVGASGNTIYF
TRBV4-3,TRBJ2-1,NA,14,few,TGCGCCAGCAGCCAATTCCCAGGGGTCTATGAGCAGTTCTTC,CASSQFPGVYEQFF
TRBV19,TRBJ1-1,TRBD1,15,NA,TGTGCCAGTAGTATCGGACAGGGCTGGAACACTGAAGCTTTCTTT,CASSIGQGWNTEAFF
TRBV9,TRBJ1-2,TRBD1,15,NA,TGTGCCAGCAGCGTGCCAATCGACAGGGAAGATGGCTACACCTTC,CASSVPIDREDGYTF
TRBV11-2,TRBJ1-1,NA,13,NA,TGTGCCAGCAGCTTATCGAGGAACACTGAAGCTTTCTTT,CASSLSRNTEAFF
TRBV5-4,TRBJ2-1,NA,16,NA,TGTGCCAGCAGCTCTGGACAGTCAAACTCCTACAATGAGCAGTTCTTC,CASSSGQSNSYNEQFF
TRBV7-2,TRBJ2-7,TRBD1,15,NA,TGTGCCAGCAGCCTCATACCTGGGACAGTTTACGAGCAGTACTTC,CASSLIPGTVYEQYF
TRBV19,TRBJ1-1,NA,13,NA,TGTGCCAGTAGTCCAGGACTCGGCACTGAAGCTTTCTTT,CASSPGLGTEAFF
TRBV7-9,TRBJ2-7,NA,15,NA,TGTGCCAGCGGGGCGGGGGCCCCCTTCAAGGAGGAGCAGTACTTC,CASGAGAPFKEEQYF
TRBV7-2,TRBJ2-3,TRBD2,16,NA,TGTGCCAGTCTGCCTCAGGGCCTAGCGGGCACAGATACGCAGTATTTT,CASLPQGLAGTDTQYF
TRBV6-4,TRBJ1-3,NA,15,NA,TGTGCCAGCAGAGGGGTCTTTAGCTCTGGAAACACCATATATTTT,CASRGVFSSGNTIYF
TRBV11-2,TRBJ2-7,TRBD1,14,once,TGTGCCAGCAGCTCGTCCGGGACAGCCTACGAGCAGTACTTC,CASSSSGTAYEQYF
TRBV6-1,TRBJ2-1,TRBD2,15,few,TGTGCCAGCAGTGAAGCACTAGCGGTATACAATGAGCAGTTCTTC,CASSEALAVYNEQFF
TRBV4-3,TRBJ1-2,TRBD1,14,NA,TGCGCCAGCAGCCAAGTAACAGGGGACTATGGCTACACCTTC,CASSQVTGDYGYTF
TRBV9,TRBJ2-7,TRBD1,15,NA,TGTGCCAGCAGCGGGGGACAGGGAAGGTTCTACGAGCAGTACTTC,CASSGGQGRFYEQYF
TRBV10-3,TRBJ1-2,NA,15,NA,TGTGCCATCAGTGAGTCGCGGGGGCTCCCTTATGGCTACACCTTC,CAISESRGLPYGYTF
TRBV6-5,TRBJ1-6,NA,15,NA,TGTGCCAGCAGTTACACGAGCTCCTATAATTCACCCCTCCACTTT,CASSYTSSYNSPLHF
TRBV10-3,TRBJ2-3,NA,13,NA,TGTGCCATCAGTGAGCTAGGATCAGATACGCAGTATTTT,CAISELGSDTQYF
TRBV11-3,TRBJ2-3,NA,14,NA,TGTGCCAGCAGCTTAGAGCAGGGATCTCATACGCAGTATTTT,CASSLEQGSHTQYF
TRBV19,TRBJ1-5,NA,16,few,TGTGCCAGTAGTCCCAGATCACGATTTAGCAATCAGCCCCAGCATTTT,CASSPRSRFSNQPQHF
TRBV7-4,TRBJ2-7,NA,12,once,TGTGCCAGCAGTCCCGACACCTACGAGCAGTACTTC,CASSPDTYEQYF